This T cell receptor (beta chain) was sequenced during a study of T-cell memory formation after mild COVID-19. Looking at the study overall: Largely, the TCR clusters proved donor specific.

V was clipped by 0 bases and J by 5 bases, with 13 bases between them. The CDR3 length is 15 residues. Germline V gene sequence: CDR1 SGHRS, CDR2 YFSETQ. Study results and caveats: Pre-infection memory showed some responding clones, and this suggested that cross-reactive memory joined.

TCRdb processed the 5' RACE reads anew with MiXCR; each CDR3 protein has one entry. The sample lists roughly 110,000 distinct CDR3 sequences, over 15% seen once, with roughly 27% in the top ten. A word on this clonotype: The antigen is unknown.

The V and J genes are TRBV5-1 and TRBJ2-3; tentative D call: TRBD2 (5 bases). Sequencing was performed on PBMCs or a T cell subset sorted from them (not recorded which). The TCR originated in an adult woman who had mild COVID-19 (a few samples of this study predate the infection). Cell type and time point are not known. CDR3 protein: CASSLEFSAGDTQYF. The CDR3 nucleotides are TGCGCCAGCAGCTTGGAGTTTAGCGCGGGAGATACGCAGTATTTT.